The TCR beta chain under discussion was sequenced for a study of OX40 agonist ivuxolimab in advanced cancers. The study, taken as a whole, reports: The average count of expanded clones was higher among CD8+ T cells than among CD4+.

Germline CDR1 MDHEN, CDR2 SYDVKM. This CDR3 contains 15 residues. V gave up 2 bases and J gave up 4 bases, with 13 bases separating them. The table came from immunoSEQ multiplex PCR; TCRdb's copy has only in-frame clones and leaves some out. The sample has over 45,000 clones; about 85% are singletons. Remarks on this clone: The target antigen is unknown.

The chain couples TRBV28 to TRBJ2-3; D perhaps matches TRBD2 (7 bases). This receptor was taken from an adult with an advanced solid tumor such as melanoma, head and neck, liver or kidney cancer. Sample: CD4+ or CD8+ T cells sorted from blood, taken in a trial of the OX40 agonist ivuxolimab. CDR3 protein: CASSLGGAGADTQYF. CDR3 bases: TGTGCCAGCAGTTTAGGGGGCGCGGGGGCAGATACGCAGTATTTT.